The 17 T cell receptor beta chains in this list originate from one sample, sequenced in a study of cytomegalovirus exposure and HLA in healthy donors. PCR employed 60 Vbeta and 13 Jbeta primers. Sequenced by immunoSEQ multiplex PCR; TCRdb stores in-frame clones only, minus some. The sample records about 200,000 clones, around 80% being singletons. The specimen was PBMCs. The source of these receptors is a male donor in good health and CMV-seronegative.

The rearrangement links TRBV7-6 to TRBJ2-1; 11 nucleotides agree with TRBD2. Unmatched junction bases numbered 12, after V lost 8 bases and J lost 9 bases. This CDR3 contains 15 residues. CDR1 and CDR2 from the germline V gene are SGHVS and FNYEAQ. The DNA of the CDR3 is TGTGCCAGCCTTTTACTAGCGGGAGCAGTCGGTGAGCAGTTCTTC. Protein sequence: CASLLLAGAVGEQFF.

The chain links TRBV19 to TRBJ1-1; a weak D match, TRBD1 (5 bases). Germline loops: CDR1 LNHDA, CDR2 SQIVND (reference sequence). The ends were cut back, 7 bases at V and 2 bases at J, with 17 bases in the middle. The CDR3 is 15 amino acids. As DNA, the CDR3 is TGTGCCAGTAAACCCCGGGACTTTGGAAACACTGAAGCTTTCTTT. This encodes CASKPRDFGNTEAFF.

This clone was observed a single time. The chain recombines TRBV5-1 with TRBJ2-1; 9 bases fit TRBD2. The CDR3 spans 15 residues. Unmatched junction bases numbered 5, after V lost 3 bases and J lost 4 bases. Germline V gene lookup returns CDR1 SGHRS and CDR2 YFSETQ. DNA for the CDR3: TGCGCCAGCAGCTATTCTAGCGGGATTTACAATGAGCAGTTCTTC. Protein sequence: CASSYSSGIYNEQFF.

The gene calls are TRBV10-1 and TRBJ2-3; 9 positions agree with TRBD1. The CDR3 runs to 16 residues. Germline V gene data show CDR1 as WNHNN and CDR2 as SYGVQD (reference sequence). The junction had 7 bases not matched to a gene; V was cut back by 6 bases and J by 0 bases. CDR3 nucleotides: TGCGCCAGCAGCAATCCCGGGACAGGGAGCACAGATACGCAGTATTTT. Protein: CASSNPGTGSTDTQYF.

The chain employs TRBV9 and TRBJ1-4, with TRBD1 matching over 7 bases. With 2 bases clipped from V and 7 bases from J, the junction kept 8 bases outside the gene matches. The length of the CDR3 is 15 residues. Germline CDR1 SGDLS, CDR2 YYNGEE. In DNA, the CDR3 is TGTGCCAGCAGCGTTCGACAGGGTGGAGGTGAAAAACTGTTTTTT. Its protein is CASSVRQGGGEKLFF.

This clone has more than one count but fewer than ten. The DNA for the CDR3 is TGTGCCAGCTCACCAAGAGGACTAGCGGGGTCCTACGAGCAGTACTTC. As protein: CASSPRGLAGSYEQYF. The chain combines TRBV18 with TRBJ2-7, with 12 bases that match TRBD2. The ends lost 2 bases at V and 1 base at J; junction bases unmatched: 3. Germline-derived CDR1 and CDR2 are KGHSH and LQKENI. The CDR3 runs 16 residues.

This clone has just a few counts. The genes are TRBV5-6 and TRBJ2-1, with D possibly being TRBD2 (5 bases). The CDR3 is 14 amino acids. V dropped 0 bases and J dropped 6 bases, with 10 bases sitting between them. Germline lookup yields CDR1 SGHDT and CDR2 YYEEEE. CDR3 amino acids: CASSLAGSPNEQFF. CDR3 bases: TGTGCCAGCAGCTTGGCGGGGAGTCCCAATGAGCAGTTCTTC.

This clone was counted a single time. CDR3 DNA sequence: TGTGCCACCCGGGACTTCCAAAAGACGAACACCGGGGAGCTGTTTTTT. Protein: CATRDFQKTNTGELFF. The chain has TRBV19 and TRBJ2-2, with a weak D call TRBD2 (6 bases). The CDR3 length is 16 residues. V was shortened by 10 bases and J by 0 bases, with 18 bases between the two germline ends. CDR1 is LNHDA and CDR2 is SQIVND in the germline V gene (reference sequence). The full variable domain, rest sourced from reference TRBV19 and TRBJ2-2, is DGGITQSPKYLFRKEGQNVTLSCEQNLNHDAMYWYRQDPGQGLRLIYYSQIVNDFQKGDIAEGYSVSREKKESFPLTVTSAQKNPTAFYLCATRDFQKTNTGELFFGEGSRLTVL.

The rearrangement joins TRBV27 to TRBJ2-3; D is perhaps TRBD1 (5 bases). V was cut by 5 bases and J by 4 bases, with 13 bases left in between. The germline CDR1 and CDR2 sequences are MNHEY and SMNVEV (reference sequence). The CDR3 consists of 14 residues. The CDR3 DNA reads TGTGCCAGCAGTAGGGGTGGCGATCCAGATACGCAGTATTTT. Its translation is CASSRGGDPDTQYF.

The V call is TRBV7-9, the J call TRBJ1-2; D gene uncertain. The CDR3 contains 12 residues. Trimming took 5 bases from V and 8 from J, leaving 12 bases between them. The germline V gene has CDR1 SEHNR and CDR2 FQNEAQ (reference sequence). The DNA of the CDR3 is TGTGCCAGCAGCCGAGCCGGGAGGGGCTACACCTTC. Translation gives CASSRAGRGYTF.

V and J are TRBV19 and TRBJ2-5, with a weak D call TRBD2 (7 bases). Germline V gives CDR1 LNHDA, CDR2 SQIVND (reference sequence). The length of the CDR3 is 16 residues. V was pared by 2 bases and J by 1 base, with 14 bases between. CDR3 loop: CASSIRGGRTQETQYF. The CDR3 bases are TGTGCCAGTAGTATAAGGGGGGGACGGACCCAAGAGACCCAGTACTTC.

V is TRBV7-9 and J is TRBJ2-2; TRBD2 is a possible D gene (5 bases). The CDR3 is made up of 15 amino acids. Germline V gene lookup returns CDR1 SEHNR and CDR2 FQNEAQ (reference sequence). Deletions cut 2 bases from V and 3 bases from J, with 10 bases between. The CDR3 nucleotides are TGTGCCAGCAGCTTAAGCGGTTCGGACACCGGGGAGCTGTTTTTT. Amino acids: CASSLSGSDTGELFF.

V is TRBV7-6 and J is TRBJ2-1, with a weak D call TRBD1 (5 bases). V was cut by 1 base and J by 8 bases, with 9 bases left in between. This CDR3 has 13 amino acids. Germline lookup yields CDR1 SGHVS and CDR2 FNYEAQ. The CDR3 sequence is CASSLVQGHEQFF. The CDR3 bases are TGTGCCAGCAGCTTAGTCCAGGGCCATGAGCAGTTCTTC.

The chain has TRBV10-3 and TRBJ2-7; 7 bases are a match to TRBD2. The CDR3 is 14 amino acids. Germline CDR1 and CDR2: ENHRY and SYGVKD. V shed 0 bases and J 3 bases; nucleotides not matched to a gene: 2. The CDR3 loop is CAISESGGYYEQYF. In DNA, the CDR3 is TGTGCCATCAGTGAGTCGGGAGGGTACTACGAGCAGTACTTC.

Concerning this clone itself: Other DNA variants within this sample encode the same CDR3. The chain couples TRBV27 to TRBJ2-7; weak D call: TRBD1 (5 bases). The CDR3 is made up of 13 amino acids. The V and J ends lost 3 bases and 3 bases respectively, with 9 bases between them. Per germline, CDR1 MNHEY and CDR2 SMNVEV (reference sequence). The CDR3 sequence is CASSLGQYYEQYF. The CDR3 nucleotides are TGTGCCAGCAGTTTGGGGCAGTACTACGAGCAGTACTTC.

The chain couples TRBV2 to TRBJ2-1; no clear D. The CDR3 contains 15 residues. Germline V lookup: CDR1 SNHLY, CDR2 FYNNEI. V gave up 6 bases and J gave up 2 bases, with 14 bases separating them. Here the CDR3 reads CASRGGGEAYNEQFF. In nucleotides, the CDR3 is TGTGCCAGCAGGGGTGGCGGTGAGGCCTACAATGAGCAGTTCTTC.

A few counts support this clone. V usage is TRBV5-1 and J usage is TRBJ2-3; 8 bases align to TRBD2. Losses at the gene ends were 2 bases for V and 2 bases for J; bases not matched to a gene: 22. Germline V gene lookup returns CDR1 SGHRS and CDR2 YFSETQ. This CDR3 has 21 amino acids. DNA of the CDR3: TGCGCCAGCAGCTTCAACGGCGGGAGGAACAGAACCGGAGGTCTCACAGATACGCAGTATTTT. Protein sequence: CASSFNGGRNRTGGLTDTQYF.